Shown below are 6 T cell receptor beta chains from a single sample sequenced in a study of blood T cell repertoires in COVID-19. The table came from immunoSEQ multiplex PCR; TCRdb's copy has only in-frame clones and leaves some out. This table holds fewer than 150,000 clones, roughly 86% found once. The specimen was peripheral blood. Every receptor here comes from an older woman with acute or convalescent COVID-19.

This chain links TRBV24-1 with TRBJ2-3; 12 bases match TRBD2. Germline lookup yields CDR1 KGHDR and CDR2 SFDVKD. Trimming at V came to 4 bases and at J to 0 bases, leaving 1 base not matched to a gene. The CDR3 length is 16 residues. The CDR3 is CATSDGTSGSTDTQYF. In DNA, the CDR3 is TGTGCCACCAGTGACGGGACTAGCGGGAGCACAGATACGCAGTATTTT.

This sequence joins TRBV10-1 and TRBJ2-3, with D tentatively TRBD2 (5 bases). The length of the CDR3 is 14 residues. With 6 bases removed from V and 4 bases from J, the gap between germline ends came to 14 bases. Germline V gives CDR1 WNHNN, CDR2 SYGVQD (reference sequence). For the CDR3, the DNA is TGCGCCAGCAGCCCGCGGGCCCCCCCAGATACGCAGTATTTT. This translates into CASSPRAPPDTQYF.

The chain couples TRBV15 to TRBJ1-1; D might be TRBD1 (6 bases). Germline assignment: CDR1 LNHNV and CDR2 YYDKDF (reference sequence). The V end lost 1 base, the J end lost 7 bases, and 13 bases lay between the germline ends. The CDR3 has 14 amino acids. The CDR3 region is CATSRASTGSEAFF. CDR3 nucleotides: TGTGCCACCAGCAGAGCTAGCACAGGGAGTGAAGCTTTCTTT.

The rearrangement joins TRBV6-5 to TRBJ2-3; 12 bases fit TRBD2. CDR1 and CDR2 from the germline V gene are MNHEY and SVGAGI. The length of the CDR3 is 15 residues. Trimming cost V 6 bases and J 6 bases; bases outside gene matches: 7. The CDR3 DNA reads TGTGCCAGCAGACCCGGACTAGCGGGACGTGATACGCAGTATTTT. Residues: CASRPGLAGRDTQYF.

The rearrangement links TRBV5-6 to TRBJ2-5; 7 bases line up with TRBD1. Germline trimming cut 3 bases from V and 3 bases from J; bases unmatched to any gene: 5. The germline CDR1 and CDR2 sequences are SGHDT and YYEEEE. The CDR3 loop spans 14 amino acids. The CDR3 sequence is CASSYTGVKETQYF. The DNA for the CDR3 is TGTGCCAGCAGCTACACAGGGGTCAAAGAGACCCAGTACTTC. The variable domain in full, completed from reference TRBV5-6 and TRBJ2-5, reads DAGVTQSPTHLIKTRGQQVTLRCSPKSGHDTVSWYQQALGQGPQFIFQYYEEEERQRGNFPDRFSGHQFPNYSSELNVNALLLGDSALYLCASSYTGVKETQYFGPGTRLLVL.

The genes are TRBV5-8 and TRBJ2-4; 11 bases line up with TRBD2. The germline gives CDR1 SGHTS, CDR2 YDEGEE. With V trimmed by 0 bases and J by 9 bases, 14 bases remained unmatched. The CDR3 runs to 18 residues. CDR3 amino acids: CASSLVGLAGGPQGIQYF. CDR3 coding DNA: TGTGCCAGCAGCTTGGTTGGTCTAGCGGGAGGCCCCCAGGGCATTCAGTACTTC.